This entry lists 26 T cell receptor beta chains sequenced from one sample in a study of CD8 T cells in ankylosing spondylitis. MiXCR, applied by TCRdb to the 5' RACE reads, yields one record per CDR3 protein. The sample carries 40,000 or so distinct CDR3 sequences, 2.5% to 3.5% recorded once. Sequencing used blood, either unsorted or a sorted T cell fraction (not recorded which). Receptor source: a male donor with ankylosing spondylitis or in good health (not recorded which).

In its sample, this clonotype was seen a few times. V usage is TRBV9 and J usage is TRBJ2-5; the match to TRBD2 covers 13 bases. This CDR3 contains 18 residues. V lost 0 bases to trimming and J lost 7 bases; unmatched junction nucleotides: 12. From germline, CDR1 is SGDLS and CDR2 YYNGEE. The CDR3 spells CASSVGTSGSSGLGTQYF. The DNA of the CDR3 is TGTGCCAGCAGCGTAGGGACTAGCGGGAGCTCGGGTTTAGGGACCCAGTACTTC.

In regard to this clonotype: A much larger clone differs from this one at a single base, so this may be a read error. Because the CDR3 is missing its conserved closing phenylalanine or tryptophan, this is likely a read error. The chain employs TRBV9 and TRBJ2-1; 9 bases fit TRBD1. The CDR3 loop spans 15 amino acids. The germline V gene encodes CDR1 SGDLS and CDR2 YYNGEE. Trimming removed 3 bases from V and 0 bases from J; junction bases left unmatched: 1. The CDR3 spells CASSEGQGSYNEQFY. The CDR3 nucleotides read TGTGCCAGCAGCGAGGGACAGGGCTCCTACAATGAGCAGTTCTAC.

This clonotype was seen many times. The gene calls are TRBV9 and TRBJ2-1; D ambiguous. V was pared by 6 bases and J by 6 bases, with 13 bases between. CDR1 SGDLS and CDR2 YYNGEE come from the germline V gene. The CDR3 consists of 13 residues. CDR3 amino acids: CASTGLPGNEQFF. For the CDR3, the DNA is TGTGCCAGCACAGGCCTCCCGGGCAATGAGCAGTTCTTC.

This clonotype was observed many times. This rearrangement joins TRBV9 to TRBJ2-7; 9 bases map to TRBD2. Germline trimming cut 0 bases from V and 7 bases from J; bases unmatched to any gene: 8. CDR1 and CDR2 from the germline V gene are SGDLS and YYNGEE. The CDR3 is 15 residues long. CDR3 nucleotide sequence: TGTGCCAGCAGCGTAGACGGTAGCGGGAGTGGTGAGCAGTACTTC. Its protein product is CASSVDGSGSGEQYF. The entire variable domain, with the rest obtained from reference TRBV9 and TRBJ2-7, is as follows: DSGVTQTPKHLITATGQRVTLRCSPRSGDLSVYWYQQSLDQGLQFLIQYYNGEERAKGNILERFSAQQFPDLHSELNLSSLELGDSALYFCASSVDGSGSGEQYFGPGTRLTVT.

This clonotype has ten or more counts. The chain joins TRBV9 to TRBJ1-5, with 8 positions matching TRBD1. This CDR3 comprises 15 residues. V lost 4 bases and J lost 8; bases outside the gene matches: 11. The germline gives CDR1 SGDLS, CDR2 YYNGEE. The CDR3 DNA is TGTGCCAGCAGCCTCGACAGGGGAGTGTATGAGCCCCAGCATTTT. Amino acid sequence: CASSLDRGVYEPQHF.

This clonotype was recorded at least ten times. The chain links TRBV12-5 to TRBJ1-5; TRBD1 matches at 10 bases. Germline CDR1 and CDR2: LGHNT and FRNRAP. J gave up 2 bases and V 6 bases, and 10 bases lay outside the gene matches. The CDR3 sequence is 17 residues long. CDR3 DNA: TGTGCTAGTGGCAAGGACAGGGGGTGGTATGGCAATCAGCCCCAGCATTTT. Residues: CASGKDRGWYGNQPQHF. The variable domain in full, completed from reference TRBV12-5 and TRBJ1-5, reads DARVTQTPRHKVTEMGQEVTMRCQPILGHNTVFWYRQTMMQGLELLAYFRNRAPLDDSGMPKDRFSAEMPDATLATLKIQPSEPRDSAVYFCASGKDRGWYGNQPQHFGDGTRLSIL.

This clonotype was recorded at least ten times. DNA for the CDR3: TGTGCCAGCAGCGTAGCGACGGGAGGGTACTACAATGAGCAGTTCTTC. It codes for CASSVATGGYYNEQFF. The gene calls are TRBV9 and TRBJ2-1, with TRBD2 matching over 8 bases. CDR3 length: 16 residues. Germline V lookup: CDR1 SGDLS, CDR2 YYNGEE. The V and J ends lost 0 bases and 3 bases, in that order; junction bases with no gene match: 5.

This clonotype was counted at least ten times. The V gene is TRBV9, the J gene TRBJ2-1; 10 bases are shared with TRBD2. V trimming: 0 bases; J trimming: 7 bases; junction bases outside the gene matches: 7. The CDR3 has 16 amino acids. Germline CDR1 and CDR2: SGDLS and YYNGEE. The CDR3 DNA reads as TGTGCCAGCAGCGTAGGTCCTAGCGGGAGTTATAATGAGCAGTTCTTC. Its protein product is CASSVGPSGSYNEQFF.

This clonotype was detected many times. This chain links TRBV9 with TRBJ1-1; maybe TRBD1 (5 bases). This CDR3 comprises 14 residues. Trimming pared 4 bases from V and 7 bases from J, leaving 17 bases between. Per germline, CDR1 SGDLS and CDR2 YYNGEE. CDR3 loop: CASSFGGPLSEAFF. The CDR3 DNA is TGTGCCAGCAGCTTCGGGGGACCCCTCAGTGAAGCTTTCTTT.

This clonotype has ten or more counts. The chain joins TRBV9 to TRBJ2-6; D remains unclear. Deletions cut 0 bases from V and 0 bases from J, with 16 bases between. The CDR3 loop spans 19 amino acids. Germline loops: CDR1 SGDLS, CDR2 YYNGEE. CDR3 DNA: TGTGCCAGCAGCGTAGCTACAGAGCTAGTCCACTCTGGGGCCAACGTCCTGACTTTC. Amino acids: CASSVATELVHSGANVLTF.

This clonotype came up many times. The chain has TRBV9 and TRBJ2-5; D is unclear. Trimming removed 3 bases at V and 1 base at J, with 13 bases between. The CDR3 contains 15 residues. Germline values: CDR1 SGDLS, CDR2 YYNGEE. CDR3 sequence reads: CASSARGLFQETQYF. CDR3 bases: TGTGCCAGCAGCGCGAGAGGCCTTTTCCAAGAGACCCAGTACTTC.

This clonotype was counted many times. The rearrangement links TRBV3-1 to TRBJ2-2; TRBD2 matches 10 bases. Germline V lookup: CDR1 LGHDT, CDR2 YNNKEL (reference sequence). The V and J ends lost 5 bases and 4 bases, in that order; junction bases with no gene match: 16. The CDR3 runs 19 residues. CDR3 nucleotides: TGTGCCAGCAGCTCTGCAAAGCCGGGACTAGCGAGACCCACCGGGGAGCTGTTTTTT. Its translation is CASSSAKPGLARPTGELFF.

There are many counts of this clonotype. J is TRBJ2-7 and V is TRBV9; a possible D gene is TRBD1 (5 bases). V lost 0 bases, J lost 3 bases, and 10 bases lay in between. The CDR3 has 14 residues. Germline V gene lookup returns CDR1 SGDLS and CDR2 YYNGEE. CDR3 nucleotides: TGTGCCAGCAGCGTAGACCAGGGTAACTACGAGCAGTACTTC. This encodes CASSVDQGNYEQYF.

This clonotype was seen repeatedly, ten times or more. The chain has TRBV9 and TRBJ2-7; D call uncertain. Per the germline V gene, CDR1 is SGDLS and CDR2 is YYNGEE. The CDR3 loop spans 15 amino acids. V shed 0 bases and J shed 1 base, with 11 bases lying between them. In DNA, the CDR3 is TGTGCCAGCAGCGTAGATTCTTTTTCTTCCTACGAGCAGTACTTC. This codes for CASSVDSFSSYEQYF.

The sample holds many counts of this clonotype. The CDR3 bases are TGTGCCAGCAGCCCTAAGGGGACAATCGAAGGGGCCCCTAACTATGGCTACACCTTC. Translation: CASSPKGTIEGAPNYGYTF. The chain joins TRBV9 to TRBJ1-2; TRBD1 might be the D (6 bases). V was pared by 4 bases and J by 0 bases, with 25 bases between. Germline CDR1 and CDR2: SGDLS and YYNGEE. This CDR3 has 19 amino acids.

This clonotype was seen repeatedly, ten times or more. This chain uses TRBV9 with TRBJ2-1, with 12 bases that match TRBD2. V dropped 0 bases and J dropped 6; count of bases not matched to a gene: 4. The CDR3 has 16 amino acids. The V gene's germline CDR1 is SGDLS and CDR2 YYNGEE. The CDR3 is CASSVGLAGVGNEQFF. DNA for the CDR3: TGTGCCAGCAGCGTAGGACTAGCGGGAGTTGGCAATGAGCAGTTCTTC.

With respect to this clonotype: Germline is not matched at one junction end, which may reflect a read error. The chain is built from TRBV9 and TRBJ2-5, with 7 bases that match TRBD2. The CDR3 extends over 15 amino acids. Germline CDR1 SGDLS, CDR2 YYNGEE. CDR3 nucleotides: TGTACCAGCAGCGTAACTGGGACTAACCAAGAGACGCAGTACTTC. Translation: CTSSVTGTNQETQYF. Drawing the rest from reference TRBV9 and TRBJ2-5, the complete variable domain is DSGVTQTPKHLITATGQRVTLRCSPRSGDLSVYWYQQSLDQGLQFLIQYYNGEERAKGNILERFSAQQFPDLHSELNLSSLELGDSALYFCTSSVTGTNQETQYFGPGTRLLVL.

This clonotype was observed many times. The chain employs TRBV9 and TRBJ1-1; tentative D call: TRBD1 (5 bases). V lost 3 bases and J 1 base, leaving 10 bases between the germline ends. The CDR3 loop spans 14 amino acids. Per germline, CDR1 SGDLS and CDR2 YYNGEE. CDR3 loop: CASSARGENTEAFF. The CDR3 nucleotides are TGTGCCAGCAGCGCTAGGGGTGAGAACACTGAAGCTTTCTTT.

This clonotype was picked up many times. The J gene is TRBJ2-7, the V gene TRBV9, with TRBD2 matching over 10 bases. This CDR3 is 14 amino acids long. Trimming cost V 2 bases and J 2 bases; bases outside gene matches: 1. Looked up from germline, CDR1 is SGDLS and CDR2 is YYNGEE. For the CDR3, the DNA is TGTGCCAGCAGCGTGAGCGGGAGGGCCTACGAGCAGTACTTC. It codes for CASSVSGRAYEQYF.

This clonotype was detected many times. The rearrangement links TRBV9 to TRBJ2-7; 7 bases are a match to TRBD2. CDR1 is SGDLS and CDR2 is YYNGEE in the germline V gene. With 4 bases clipped from V and 8 bases from J, the junction kept 15 bases outside the gene matches. This CDR3 is built from 15 residues. This CDR3 is CASSLSPAGAVQQYF. The DNA for the CDR3 is TGTGCCAGCAGCTTGAGCCCGGCGGGAGCTGTACAGCAGTACTTC. The full variable domain, rest sourced from reference TRBV9 and TRBJ2-7, is DSGVTQTPKHLITATGQRVTLRCSPRSGDLSVYWYQQSLDQGLQFLIQYYNGEERAKGNILERFSAQQFPDLHSELNLSSLELGDSALYFCASSLSPAGAVQQYFGPGTRLTVT.

Ten or more counts support this clonotype. The chain is built from TRBV9 and TRBJ2-3, with D perhaps TRBD2 (7 bases). This CDR3 comprises 17 residues. Germline lookup yields CDR1 SGDLS and CDR2 YYNGEE. Deletions cut 4 bases from V and 2 bases from J, with 20 bases between. CDR3 protein: CASSPRAAAGATDTQYF. CDR3 nucleotide sequence: TGTGCCAGCAGCCCCCGTGCAGCGGCGGGGGCCACAGATACGCAGTATTTT.

This clonotype was counted at least ten times. In DNA, the CDR3 is TGTGCCAGCAGCGTATCTTCCGGGCAAGATCAGCCCCAGCATTTT. It translates to CASSVSSGQDQPQHF. This chain connects TRBV9 to TRBJ1-5; the D is unclear. The CDR3 runs 15 residues. V shed 1 base and J shed 5 bases, with 13 bases lying between them. Germline V gene sequence: CDR1 SGDLS, CDR2 YYNGEE.

At least ten counts were recorded for this clonotype. The J gene is TRBJ2-2, the V gene TRBV9; D is tentatively TRBD1 or TRBD2 (5 bases each). Per the germline V gene, CDR1 is SGDLS and CDR2 is YYNGEE. Between the trimmed V and J ends, which lost 3 bases and 0 bases, there was a span of 12 bases. The CDR3 is 16 amino acids. CDR3 DNA sequence: TGTGCCAGCAGCGAGACCGGGACGGCGAACACCGGGGAGCTGTTTTTT. Encoded protein: CASSETGTANTGELFF.

This clonotype came up many times. The rearrangement links TRBV9 to TRBJ2-2; weak D call: TRBD1 (6 bases). Between the trimmed V and J ends, which lost 0 bases and 3 bases, there was a span of 9 bases. This CDR3 has 15 residues. Germline V gene lookup returns CDR1 SGDLS and CDR2 YYNGEE. This CDR3 is CASSVGTVDTGELFF. CDR3 nucleotides: TGTGCCAGCAGCGTAGGGACAGTGGACACCGGGGAGCTGTTTTTT. Supplemented by reference TRBV9 and TRBJ2-2, the full variable domain reads DSGVTQTPKHLITATGQRVTLRCSPRSGDLSVYWYQQSLDQGLQFLIQYYNGEERAKGNILERFSAQQFPDLHSELNLSSLELGDSALYFCASSVGTVDTGELFFGEGSRLTVL.

This clonotype was counted only a few times. The DNA for the CDR3 is TGTGCCAGCAGCGTATCTGGCACTGAAGCTTTCTTT. This translates into CASSVSGTEAFF. The chain recombines TRBV9 with TRBJ1-1; D unclear. V dropped 1 base and J dropped 4 bases, with 5 bases sitting between them. The germline V gene encodes CDR1 SGDLS and CDR2 YYNGEE. This CDR3 comprises 12 residues.

This clonotype was picked up many times. This rearrangement joins TRBV9 to TRBJ2-2; D not certain. The CDR3 covers 15 residues. V lost 0 bases and J lost 7, with 13 bases in between. The germline V gene encodes CDR1 SGDLS and CDR2 YYNGEE. CDR3 amino acids: CASSVVGRTDGELFF. The CDR3 nucleotides are TGTGCCAGCAGCGTAGTTGGCCGAACAGACGGGGAGCTGTTTTTT.